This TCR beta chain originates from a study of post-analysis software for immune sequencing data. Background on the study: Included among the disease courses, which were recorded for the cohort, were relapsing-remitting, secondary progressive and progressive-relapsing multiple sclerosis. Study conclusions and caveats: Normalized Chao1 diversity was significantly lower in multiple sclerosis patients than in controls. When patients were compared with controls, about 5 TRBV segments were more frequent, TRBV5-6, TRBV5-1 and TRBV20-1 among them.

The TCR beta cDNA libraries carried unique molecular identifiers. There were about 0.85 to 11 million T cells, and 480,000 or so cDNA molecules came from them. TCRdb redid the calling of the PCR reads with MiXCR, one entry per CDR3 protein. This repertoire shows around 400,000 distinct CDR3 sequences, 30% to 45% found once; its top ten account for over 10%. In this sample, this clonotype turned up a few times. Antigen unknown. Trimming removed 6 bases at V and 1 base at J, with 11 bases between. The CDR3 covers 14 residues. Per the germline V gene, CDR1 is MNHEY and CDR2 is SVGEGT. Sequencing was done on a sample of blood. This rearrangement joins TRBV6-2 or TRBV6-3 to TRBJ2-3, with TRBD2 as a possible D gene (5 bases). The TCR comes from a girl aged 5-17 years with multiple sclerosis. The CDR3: CASRSGSGTDTQYF. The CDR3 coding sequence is TGTGCCAGCAGGTCGGGAAGCGGCACAGATACGCAGTATTTT.